This TCR beta chain originates from a study of T-cell reconstitution after alpha-beta-depleted transplantation in children. The TCRbeta library incorporated unique molecular identifiers. TCRdb ran MiXCR on the PCR reads and lists one entry per CDR3 protein. The sample includes hundreds of thousands of distinct CDR3 sequences, roughly a tenth of them seen just once. In this sample, this clonotype turned up many times. The antigen remains unidentified. This CDR3 region has 14 residues. Losses at the gene ends were 6 bases for V and 7 bases for J; bases not matched to a gene: 6. CDR1 and CDR2 from the germline V gene are SGHDT and YYEEEE. General study points: Expanded graft clones, several hundred of them, were reportedly the source of alpha-beta T cells about two months after transplant.

This TCR came from a child under 10 years old with inherited bone marrow failure, due to receive a stem cell transplant. Material: PBMCs, obtained before TCRalphabeta/CD19-depleted stem cell transplant. The V gene is TRBV5-6, the J gene TRBJ2-1; 11 bases line up with TRBD2. For the CDR3, the DNA is TGTGCCAGCATTCGGCTAGCGGGGGGTAATGAGCAGTTCTTC. Encoded protein: CASIRLAGGNEQFF.